A selection of T cell receptor beta chains follows, all from one sample in a study of radiotherapy plus CTLA-4 blockade in lung cancer. Assay: immunoSEQ multiplex PCR; the TCRdb copy retains only in-frame clones and omits some. There are tens of thousands of clones in the sample; around 83% occur only once, and 0.82% lies in the top ten. This sample comprised peripheral blood, obtained from a patient treated with radiotherapy plus ipilimumab. Receptors originate from a human donor with non-small cell lung cancer who had stable disease on radiotherapy plus ipilimumab. CDR3s include the opening cysteine and the closing phenylalanine or tryptophan. Fields, in order: J gene, V gene, D gene, clone size, CDR3 protein, CDR3 DNA. A D gene is named only where the DNA matches it firmly. For some rows the clone size is stated as once, few or many, or as a class when expanded; others skip it.

j_call: TRBJ2-1
v_call: TRBV14
d_call: .
clone_size: .
cdr3_aa: CASSQSGGRGEQFF
cdr3_nt: TGTGCCAGCAGCCAAAGTGGGGGCCGCGGAGAGCAGTTCTTC

j_call: TRBJ1-4
v_call: TRBV27
d_call: .
clone_size: .
cdr3_aa: CASSPTWTATNEKLFF
cdr3_nt: TGTGCCAGCAGTCCGACGTGGACTGCAACTAATGAAAAACTGTTTTTT

j_call: TRBJ2-2
v_call: TRBV29-1
d_call: TRBD1
clone_size: few
cdr3_aa: CSVDTGTGPAGELFF
cdr3_nt: TGCAGCGTTGATACCGGGACAGGGCCGGCCGGGGAGCTGTTTTTT

j_call: TRBJ2-3
v_call: TRBV5-1
d_call: TRBD2
clone_size: .
cdr3_aa: CASSSRRGGQADTQYF
cdr3_nt: TGCGCCAGCAGCTCCCGCCGGGGGGGCCAGGCAGATACGCAGTATTTT

j_call: TRBJ2-3
v_call: TRBV5-1
d_call: TRBD1
clone_size: .
cdr3_aa: CASRGEAAGGTQYF
cdr3_nt: TGCGCCAGCAGGGGTGAGGCGGCAGGGGGTACGCAGTATTTT

j_call: TRBJ2-1
v_call: TRBV2
d_call: .
clone_size: .
cdr3_aa: CASSENTQSYNEQFF
cdr3_nt: TGTGCCAGCAGTGAAAACACCCAATCCTACAATGAGCAGTTCTTC

j_call: TRBJ1-4
v_call: TRBV27
d_call: TRBD1
clone_size: .
cdr3_aa: CASSPAGGADEKLFF
cdr3_nt: TGTGCCAGCAGTCCTGCAGGGGGGGCGGATGAAAAACTGTTTTTT

j_call: TRBJ1-2
v_call: TRBV7-9
d_call: .
clone_size: .
cdr3_aa: CASSLGGQGSYGYTF
cdr3_nt: TGTGCCAGCAGCTTAGGTGGTCAGGGGAGCTATGGCTACACCTTC

j_call: TRBJ2-1
v_call: TRBV28
d_call: .
clone_size: .
cdr3_aa: CASSSPTSPNGEAYNEQFF
cdr3_nt: TGTGCCAGCAGCTCCCCCACTAGTCCCAATGGTGAGGCCTACAATGAGCAGTTCTTC

j_call: TRBJ2-4
v_call: TRBV5-4
d_call: TRBD2
clone_size: .
cdr3_aa: CASSLAGRDIQYF
cdr3_nt: TGTGCCAGCAGCTTGGCAGGGAGGGACATTCAGTACTTC

j_call: TRBJ1-6
v_call: TRBV15
d_call: .
clone_size: .
cdr3_aa: CATSREGRKGPPLHF
cdr3_nt: TGTGCCACCAGCAGAGAGGGGCGTAAAGGGCCACCCCTCCACTTT

j_call: TRBJ1-4
v_call: TRBV28
d_call: .
clone_size: few
cdr3_aa: CASSSFNEKLFF
cdr3_nt: TGTGCCAGCAGTTCCTTTAATGAAAAACTGTTTTTT

j_call: TRBJ2-1
v_call: TRBV11-2
d_call: TRBD1
clone_size: .
cdr3_aa: CASSLVGTANNEQFF
cdr3_nt: TGTGCCAGCAGCTTAGTAGGGACAGCTAACAATGAGCAGTTCTTC

j_call: TRBJ1-2
v_call: TRBV5-5
d_call: TRBD1
clone_size: .
cdr3_aa: CASSRQGLMGDGYTF
cdr3_nt: TGTGCCAGCAGTCGACAGGGGTTGATGGGGGATGGCTACACCTTC

j_call: TRBJ1-1
v_call: TRBV19
d_call: .
clone_size: few
cdr3_aa: CASSIGGLTEAFF
cdr3_nt: TGTGCCAGTAGTATAGGTGGGCTCACTGAAGCTTTCTTT

j_call: TRBJ2-1
v_call: TRBV7-9
d_call: TRBD2
clone_size: .
cdr3_aa: CASSLARGLAGSDEQFF
cdr3_nt: TGTGCCAGCAGCTTAGCCAGGGGACTAGCGGGAAGCGATGAGCAGTTCTTC

j_call: TRBJ2-3
v_call: TRBV12-5
d_call: TRBD2
clone_size: .
cdr3_aa: CASGLAGGPYNTQYF
cdr3_nt: TGTGCTAGTGGATTAGCGGGGGGGCCTTATAATACGCAGTATTTT

j_call: TRBJ1-6
v_call: TRBV6-6
d_call: .
clone_size: once
cdr3_aa: CASSYSKPNASPLHF
cdr3_nt: TGTGCCAGCAGTTACTCGAAACCGAATGCTTCACCCCTCCACTTT

j_call: TRBJ1-5
v_call: TRBV6-1
d_call: .
clone_size: many
cdr3_aa: CASSEWEGWNQPQHF
cdr3_nt: TGTGCCAGCAGTGAATGGGAGGGGTGGAATCAGCCCCAGCATTTT

j_call: TRBJ1-4
v_call: TRBV9
d_call: TRBD1
clone_size: few
cdr3_aa: CASSPGQGEHSEKLFF
cdr3_nt: TGTGCCAGCAGCCCCGGCCAGGGGGAACATTCTGAAAAACTGTTTTTT

j_call: TRBJ2-3
v_call: TRBV19
d_call: TRBD2
clone_size: .
cdr3_aa: CASSMRGEPTDTQYF
cdr3_nt: TGTGCCAGTAGTATGCGGGGGGAACCCACAGATACGCAGTATTTT

j_call: TRBJ1-4
v_call: TRBV28
d_call: .
clone_size: .
cdr3_aa: CASSLLGEGEKLFF
cdr3_nt: TGTGCCAGCAGTTTATTGGGGGAAGGTGAAAAACTGTTTTTT

j_call: TRBJ1-3
v_call: TRBV27
d_call: .
clone_size: .
cdr3_aa: CASTAYEGSTIYF
cdr3_nt: TGTGCCAGCACCGCCTATGAAGGGTCCACCATATATTTT

j_call: TRBJ1-5
v_call: TRBV25-1
d_call: TRBD1
clone_size: .
cdr3_aa: CASSLTGSNQPQHF
cdr3_nt: TGTGCCAGCAGCCTGACAGGGAGCAATCAGCCCCAGCATTTT

j_call: TRBJ1-6
v_call: TRBV28
d_call: .
clone_size: once
cdr3_aa: CASSPGISYNSPLHF
cdr3_nt: TGTGCCAGCAGTCCAGGGATCAGCTATAATTCACCCCTCCACTTT

j_call: TRBJ1-1
v_call: TRBV29-1
d_call: .
clone_size: .
cdr3_aa: CSVEPMNTEAFF
cdr3_nt: TGCAGCGTTGAGCCGATGAACACTGAAGCTTTCTTT

j_call: TRBJ2-2
v_call: TRBV5-6
d_call: TRBD2
clone_size: .
cdr3_aa: CASSLGGLAFGELFF
cdr3_nt: TGTGCCAGCAGCTTGGGTGGACTAGCGTTCGGGGAGCTGTTTTTT

j_call: TRBJ2-5
v_call: TRBV30
d_call: .
clone_size: .
cdr3_aa: CAWSGGGRETQYF
cdr3_nt: TGTGCCTGGAGTGGAGGGGGGAGAGAGACCCAGTACTTC

j_call: TRBJ1-5
v_call: TRBV19
d_call: .
clone_size: .
cdr3_aa: CASSGGIGGEPQHF
cdr3_nt: TGTGCCAGTAGTGGCGGAATAGGAGGCGAGCCCCAGCATTTT

j_call: TRBJ1-2
v_call: TRBV7-9
d_call: TRBD1
clone_size: .
cdr3_aa: CASSPSEGGNYGYTF
cdr3_nt: TGTGCCAGCAGCCCCTCAGAAGGGGGCAACTATGGCTACACCTTC

j_call: TRBJ1-5
v_call: TRBV6-5
d_call: .
clone_size: .
cdr3_aa: CASSGRNQPQHF
cdr3_nt: TGTGCCAGCAGTGGCAGAAATCAGCCCCAGCATTTT

j_call: TRBJ2-6
v_call: TRBV18
d_call: TRBD2
clone_size: .
cdr3_aa: CASSLRGGSGANVLTF
cdr3_nt: TGTGCCAGCTCCCTGCGGGGGGGGTCTGGGGCCAACGTCCTGACTTTC

j_call: TRBJ1-3
v_call: TRBV28
d_call: TRBD1
clone_size: .
cdr3_aa: CASTRGQGTLYGNTIYF
cdr3_nt: TGTGCCAGCACAAGGGGACAGGGGACCTTGTATGGAAACACCATATATTTT

j_call: TRBJ1-6
v_call: TRBV14
d_call: TRBD1
clone_size: .
cdr3_aa: CASSRHRGADSPLHF
cdr3_nt: TGTGCCAGCAGCCGACACAGGGGTGCGGATTCACCCCTCCACTTT

j_call: TRBJ2-7
v_call: TRBV7-9
d_call: .
clone_size: .
cdr3_aa: CASSLRVQPYEQYF
cdr3_nt: TGTGCCAGCAGCTTAAGGGTTCAGCCCTACGAGCAGTACTTC

j_call: TRBJ1-6
v_call: TRBV5-5
d_call: .
clone_size: .
cdr3_aa: CASSQGILDNSPLHF
cdr3_nt: TGTGCCAGCAGTCAGGGTATATTGGATAATTCACCCCTCCACTTT

j_call: TRBJ2-3
v_call: TRBV6-1
d_call: .
clone_size: .
cdr3_aa: CASSEGPQFTDTQYF
cdr3_nt: TGTGCCAGCAGTGAGGGTCCACAGTTCACAGATACGCAGTATTTT

j_call: TRBJ2-7
v_call: TRBV5-1
d_call: TRBD1
clone_size: .
cdr3_aa: CASSLRDSSYEQYF
cdr3_nt: TGCGCCAGCAGCCTCCGGGACAGCTCCTACGAGCAGTACTTC

j_call: TRBJ2-7
v_call: TRBV4-2
d_call: TRBD2
clone_size: .
cdr3_aa: CASSLRDAASGSYEQYF
cdr3_nt: TGTGCCAGCAGCTTAAGAGATGCCGCTAGCGGGTCCTACGAGCAGTACTTC

j_call: TRBJ2-1
v_call: TRBV27
d_call: TRBD2
clone_size: .
cdr3_aa: CASSLFRTSVYNEQFF
cdr3_nt: TGTGCCAGCAGTTTATTTCGGACTAGCGTGTACAATGAGCAGTTCTTC

j_call: TRBJ1-1
v_call: TRBV5-1
d_call: .
clone_size: .
cdr3_aa: CASSFNTQRNTEAFF
cdr3_nt: TGCGCCAGCAGCTTCAATACTCAAAGGAACACTGAAGCTTTCTTT

j_call: TRBJ1-6
v_call: TRBV7-7
d_call: .
clone_size: .
cdr3_aa: CASSLPGGNSPLHF
cdr3_nt: TGTGCTAGCAGCTTGCCCGGGGGAAATTCACCCCTCCACTTT

j_call: TRBJ2-7
v_call: TRBV5-8
d_call: TRBD1
clone_size: once
cdr3_aa: CASSRPDRVDSYEQYF
cdr3_nt: TGTGCCAGCAGCCGTCCTGACAGGGTCGACTCCTACGAGCAGTACTTC

j_call: TRBJ1-4
v_call: TRBV2
d_call: TRBD1
clone_size: .
cdr3_aa: CASIPDRGGEKLFF
cdr3_nt: TGTGCCAGCATCCCCGACAGGGGGGGGGAAAAACTGTTTTTT

j_call: TRBJ2-2
v_call: TRBV7-9
d_call: .
clone_size: few
cdr3_aa: CASSTTSTGELFF
cdr3_nt: TGTGCCAGCAGCACGACTAGTACAGGGGAGCTGTTTTTT

j_call: TRBJ2-7
v_call: TRBV11-3
d_call: .
clone_size: .
cdr3_aa: CASSLSDHEQYF
cdr3_nt: TGTGCCAGCAGCTTATCAGACCACGAGCAGTACTTC

j_call: TRBJ2-5
v_call: TRBV9
d_call: .
clone_size: .
cdr3_aa: CASSVISGPQETQYF
cdr3_nt: TGTGCCAGCAGCGTAATTTCTGGGCCCCAAGAGACCCAGTACTTC

j_call: TRBJ1-4
v_call: TRBV27
d_call: .
clone_size: .
cdr3_aa: CASSLSPTLQGGGEKLFF
cdr3_nt: TGTGCCAGCAGTTTATCACCTACCCTACAGGGAGGAGGTGAAAAACTGTTTTTT

j_call: TRBJ1-1
v_call: TRBV5-4
d_call: TRBD1
clone_size: .
cdr3_aa: CASSLGGTGVNTEAFF
cdr3_nt: TGTGCCAGCAGCTTGGGTGGGACAGGGGTGAACACTGAAGCTTTCTTT